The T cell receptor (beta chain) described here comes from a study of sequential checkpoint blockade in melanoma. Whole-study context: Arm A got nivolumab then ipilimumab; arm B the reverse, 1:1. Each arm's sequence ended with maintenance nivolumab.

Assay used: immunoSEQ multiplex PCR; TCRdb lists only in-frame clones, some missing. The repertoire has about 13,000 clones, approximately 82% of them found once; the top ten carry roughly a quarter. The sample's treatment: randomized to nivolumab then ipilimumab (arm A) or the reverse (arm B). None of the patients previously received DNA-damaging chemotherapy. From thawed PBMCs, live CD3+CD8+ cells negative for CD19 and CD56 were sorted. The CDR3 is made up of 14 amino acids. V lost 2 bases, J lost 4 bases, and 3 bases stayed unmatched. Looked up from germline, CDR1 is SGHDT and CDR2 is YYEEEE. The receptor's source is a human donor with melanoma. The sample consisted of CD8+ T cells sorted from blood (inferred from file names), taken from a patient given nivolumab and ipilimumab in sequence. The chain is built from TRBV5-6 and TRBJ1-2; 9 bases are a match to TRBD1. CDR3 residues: CASSFGQGIYGYTF. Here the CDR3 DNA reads TGTGCCAGCAGCTTTGGACAGGGGATCTATGGCTACACCTTC.